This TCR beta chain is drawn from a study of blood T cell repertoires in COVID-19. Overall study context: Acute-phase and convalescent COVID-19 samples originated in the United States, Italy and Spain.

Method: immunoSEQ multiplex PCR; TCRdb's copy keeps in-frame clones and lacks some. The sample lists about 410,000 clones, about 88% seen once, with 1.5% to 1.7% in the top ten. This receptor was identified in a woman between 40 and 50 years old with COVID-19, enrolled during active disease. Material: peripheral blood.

The CDR3 bases are TGTGCCAGCAGCTTTCCGGGAAGGAACGAGCAGTACTTC. It codes for CASSFPGRNEQYF. The chain links TRBV5-6 to TRBJ2-7; D might be TRBD2 (5 bases). Germline CDR1 reads SGHDT; CDR2 reads YYEEEE. The ends were cut back, 2 bases at V and 5 bases at J, with 11 bases in the middle. This CDR3 is 13 amino acids long.